The text below deals with one T cell receptor (beta chain). Its antigen is currently unknown. iRepertoire HTBI primers and Arm-PCR of CDR3 regions built TCR beta libraries. TCRdb analysed the multiplex PCR reads with MiXCR anew, one entry per CDR3 protein. The sample records 700,000 or so distinct CDR3 sequences, about 30% being singletons. This specimen belongs to a study of regulatory T cells in long-lasting Graves disease. Study observations and caveats: The researchers studied only peripheral blood, not thyroid tissue.

The time point here: persistent/refractory GD, antithyroid drugs over 5 years with positive TRAb. The TCR library was made from RNA extracted from PBMCs. Graves' disease diagnosis relied on American Thyroid Association guidelines. The clonotype was recovered from a female donor with Graves disease. This specimen consisted of peripheral blood mononuclear cells (PBMCs), obtained when the disease was refractory, from a patient treated with antithyroid drugs.

The CDR3 DNA reads TGTGCCAGTAGGCGCGACAGATACACTGAAGCTTTCTTT. Its translation: CASRRDRYTEAFF. The chain couples TRBV19 to TRBJ1-1, with a weak D call TRBD1 (5 bases). The CDR3 totals 13 residues. The V and J ends lost 6 bases and 3 bases respectively, with 11 bases between them. Per the germline V gene, CDR1 is LNHDA and CDR2 is SQIVND (reference sequence).